A selection of T cell receptor beta chains follows, all from one sample in a study of human T cells and chemical hapten exposure. TCRdb reanalysed the RACE reads using MiXCR and keeps one entry per CDR3 protein. The top ten clones hold under 2.5% of a sample with a few hundred thousand distinct CDR3 sequences, 7.5% to 10% of them seen once. The source material was whole blood, sampled in connection with sensitization to the hapten diphenylcyclopropenone (DPC). The receptor set was obtained from a middle-aged woman with alopecia areata. Some clones in this sample may be carry-over from other donors' samples. The CDR3 runs from the conserved cysteine through the conserved F or W. A D gene is named only where the DNA matches it firmly. Some rows mark clone size as missing; the rest say once, few, many or name a class of expanded clone.

abundance	j_gene	v_gene	d_gene	CDR3aa	CDR3nt
many	TRBJ2-1	TRBV29-1	TRBD2	CSVAKTSGANEQFF	TGCAGCGTGGCGAAGACTAGCGGGGCAAATGAGCAGTTCTTC
few	TRBJ1-1	TRBV6-2/TRBV6-3	TRBD1	CASTDRVDTEAFF	TGTGCCTCCACGGACAGGGTGGACACTGAAGCTTTCTTT
few	TRBJ2-7	TRBV7-9	TRBD1	CASSPRDRGYNEQYF	TGTGCCAGCAGCCCGAGGGACAGGGGGTATAACGAGCAGTACTTC
many	TRBJ2-7	TRBV27	TRBD2	CASSSGLAGYEQYF	TGTGCCAGCAGTTCGGGACTAGCGGGGTACGAGCAGTACTTC
NA	TRBJ2-5	TRBV5-1	NA	CASSSSGTHGGETQYF	TGCGCCAGCAGCTCCTCCGGGACCCACGGAGGGGAGACCCAGTACTTC
NA	TRBJ1-4	TRBV6-6	NA	CASSSLIRGTTTNEKLFF	TGTGCCAGCAGTTCCCTTATTAGGGGGACCACAACTAATGAAAAACTGTTTTTT
few	TRBJ2-7	TRBV4-1	NA	CASSQDQGTALYEQYF	TGCGCCAGCAGCCAAGATCAAGGCACAGCCCTTTACGAGCAGTACTTC
many	TRBJ1-5	TRBV7-8	NA	CASSQRRGGRQPQHF	TGTGCCAGCAGCCAGCGGCGGGGTGGTAGGCAGCCCCAGCATTTT
NA	TRBJ2-7	TRBV4-2	TRBD1	CASSQVDRAGYEQYF	TGTGCCAGCAGCCAAGTTGACAGGGCTGGCTACGAGCAGTACTTC
NA	TRBJ1-1	TRBV5-4	NA	CASSSPGVAFF	TGTGCCAGCAGCTCGCCTGGGGTAGCTTTCTTT
NA	TRBJ2-7	TRBV20-1	TRBD2	CSATGLAGKGGYEQYF	TGCAGTGCTACAGGACTAGCGGGAAAAGGGGGCTACGAGCAGTACTTC
few	TRBJ1-2	TRBV7-2	NA	CASSWTVYGYTF	TGTGCCAGCAGCTGGACAGTTTATGGCTACACCTTC
few	TRBJ2-7	TRBV12-3/TRBV12-4	NA	CASLQDYEQYF	TGTGCCAGCCTCCAGGACTACGAGCAGTACTTC
NA	TRBJ2-2	TRBV6-1	NA	CASSEGVANTGELFF	TGCGCCAGCAGTGAAGGGGTGGCGAACACCGGGGAGCTGTTTTTT
few	TRBJ2-5	TRBV7-3	NA	CASSFGGLGQETQYF	TGTGCCAGCAGCTTCGGCGGGCTAGGGCAAGAGACCCAGTACTTC
NA	TRBJ2-3	TRBV5-6	NA	CASSLTSPDTQYF	TGTGCCAGCAGCTTGACTAGTCCGGATACGCAGTATTTT
NA	TRBJ2-7	TRBV9	TRBD1	CASSDGTASEQYF	TGTGCCAGCAGCGACGGGACAGCCTCCGAGCAGTACTTC
few	TRBJ2-5	TRBV2	TRBD1	CASCRQGYQETQYF	TGTGCCAGCTGTCGACAGGGGTACCAAGAGACCCAGTACTTC
many	TRBJ2-1	TRBV6-6	NA	CASTRDLNEQFF	TGTGCCAGCACCCGTGACCTCAATGAGCAGTTCTTC
few	TRBJ1-5	TRBV27	NA	CASSLEGYSNQPQHF	TGTGCCAGCAGTTTGGAGGGGTATAGCAATCAGCCCCAGCATTTT
many	TRBJ1-1	TRBV5-1	TRBD1	CASSLEQGAGTEAFF	TGCGCCAGCAGCCTAGAACAGGGGGCAGGAACTGAAGCTTTCTTT
NA	TRBJ1-2	TRBV6-2/TRBV6-3	NA	CASSYSAGANYGYTF	TGTGCCAGCAGTTACTCGGCAGGCGCTAACTATGGCTACACCTTC
few	TRBJ2-1	TRBV11-3	TRBD2	CASSPFGTSSYNEQFF	TGTGCCAGCAGCCCATTCGGGACTAGTTCGTACAATGAGCAGTTCTTC
NA	TRBJ2-7	TRBV6-2/TRBV6-3	NA	CASSYPKWAVAAGTYEQYF	TGTGCCAGCAGTTACCCGAAGTGGGCCGTAGCGGCCGGCACCTACGAGCAGTACTTC
many	TRBJ2-7	TRBV7-2	NA	CASSTGPFREQYF	TGTGCCAGCAGCACCGGGCCCTTCCGGGAGCAGTACTTC
few	TRBJ1-5	TRBV20-1	TRBD1	CSARNTGTGTNQPQHF	TGCAGTGCTAGGAACACCGGGACAGGCACCAATCAGCCCCAGCATTTT
few	TRBJ1-2	TRBV12-3/TRBV12-4	TRBD1	CASSRQGPHGYTF	TGTGCCAGCAGTCGACAGGGTCCGCATGGCTACACCTTC
few	TRBJ2-7	TRBV4-1	NA	CASSPPLGAYEQYF	TGCGCCAGCAGCCCGCCCCTTGGGGCCTACGAGCAGTACTTC
few	TRBJ2-1	TRBV27	NA	CASSLKGVGEQFF	TGTGCCAGCAGTTTAAAGGGGGTCGGTGAGCAGTTCTTC
few	TRBJ2-3	TRBV29-1	TRBD2	CSVEGREGFDTQYF	TGCAGCGTTGAAGGTCGGGAGGGATTTGATACGCAGTATTTT
few	TRBJ2-4	TRBV5-6	TRBD1	CASSFRGHIAKNIQYF	TGTGCCAGCAGCTTTAGGGGGCACATAGCCAAAAACATTCAGTACTTC
NA	TRBJ1-2	TRBV6-5	TRBD1	CASRPGGAGYGYTF	TGTGCCAGCAGACCAGGGGGCGCGGGCTATGGCTACACCTTC
few	TRBJ2-4	TRBV6-2/TRBV6-3	TRBD1	CASSYSGQGALYIQYF	TGTGCCAGCAGTTATTCCGGACAGGGGGCTCTTTACATTCAGTACTTC
NA	TRBJ2-3	TRBV15	NA	CATSSPGTGTGTDTQYF	TGTGCCACCAGCAGTCCCGGGACGGGGACTGGCACAGATACGCAGTATTTT
NA	TRBJ1-2	TRBV27	NA	CASSLDRANYGYTF	TGTGCCAGCAGTCTAGACAGAGCTAACTATGGCTACACCTTC
NA	TRBJ2-3	TRBV7-9	TRBD2	CASSPSSPGLAGGTQYF	TGTGCCAGCAGCCCATCGTCCCCGGGACTAGCGGGAGGTACGCAGTATTTT
many	TRBJ2-3	TRBV7-2	TRBD2	CASSLMGSGAGPDTQYF	TGTGCCAGCAGCTTAATGGGGTCGGGAGCGGGACCAGATACGCAGTATTTT
NA	TRBJ1-1	TRBV20-1	TRBD1	CSARDWNSGTDYNTEAFF	TGCAGTGCTAGGGATTGGAACTCCGGGACAGACTACAACACTGAAGCTTTCTTT
NA	TRBJ2-5	TRBV10-3	TRBD1	CAIRDPGTGGETQYF	TGTGCCATCAGGGATCCCGGGACAGGGGGCGAGACCCAGTACTTC
NA	TRBJ2-2	TRBV9	NA	CASSVAVGPNTGELFF	TGTGCCAGCAGCGTAGCGGTAGGGCCGAACACCGGGGAGCTGTTTTTT
few	TRBJ1-4	TRBV4-2	TRBD1	CASSQVGQANEKLFF	TGTGCCAGCAGCCAAGTGGGACAGGCGAATGAAAAACTGTTTTTT
NA	TRBJ2-3	TRBV5-1	NA	CVSSLLGTDTQYF	TGCGTCAGCAGCTTGTTGGGGACAGATACGCAGTATTTT
few	TRBJ1-5	TRBV20-1	TRBD1	CSARETGRGGQPQHF	TGCAGTGCTAGAGAGACAGGGAGAGGTGGACAGCCCCAGCATTTT
NA	TRBJ2-1	TRBV28	NA	CASSFFPNAYNEQFF	TGTGCCAGCAGTTTTTTCCCGAACGCCTACAATGAGCAGTTCTTC
few	TRBJ1-5	TRBV6-2/TRBV6-3	NA	CASSLLWVRSNQPQHF	TGTGCCAGCAGTCTCCTATGGGTCAGGAGCAATCAGCCCCAGCATTTT